The clone carrying this T cell receptor (beta chain) was seen only a few times. Its antigen is still unknown. The sample comes from a study of post-analysis software for immune sequencing data. Study information: Multiple sclerosis in the patients followed relapsing-remitting, secondary progressive and progressive-relapsing courses.

The TCR beta cDNA libraries contained unique molecular identifiers. MiXCR, run by TCRdb on the PCR reads, gives a single entry per CDR3 protein. The table shows roughly 400,000 distinct CDR3 sequences, with about 40% occurring only once. Points from the study as a whole: Compared with controls, patients had more of about 5 TRBV segments, including TRBV5-6, TRBV5-1 and TRBV20-1.

The CDR3 contains 15 residues. The V gene end was trimmed by 4 bases and the J gene end by 2 bases; junction bases not matched to a gene: 6. Germline CDR1 MDHEN, CDR2 SYDVKM. The receptor was derived from a girl aged 2 to 9 with multiple sclerosis. The J gene is TRBJ2-5, the V gene TRBV28; 8 bases fit TRBD1. The sequenced sample consisted of blood. The CDR3 here is CASSSTGGLQETQYF. CDR3 bases: TGTGCCAGCAGTTCCACAGGGGGACTTCAAGAGACCCAGTACTTC.